This T cell receptor (beta chain) was retrieved from a study of B cell selection in AIRE deficiency. General study results and limits: Shared Treg sequences had shorter CDR3s, biased toward rearrangements with few non-templated insertions. About 30% of healthy-shared Treg TCRbeta sequences appeared in patient Tconv cells. Of 3657 shared Treg TCRbeta sequences, over 25% were healthy-only, approximately 10% patient-only.

Only in-frame clones appear in the TCRdb table, and some are missing; sequencing was by immunoSEQ multiplex PCR. The repertoire includes fewer than 30,000 clones, around 95% of them detected once, and roughly 0.23% sits in the top ten. The sorted conventional CD4 T cells were gated as CD4+CD127+. Germline V gene sequence: CDR1 MGHDK, CDR2 SYGVNS. Trimming cost V 5 bases and J 2 bases; bases outside gene matches: 17. The CDR3 sequence is 18 residues long. About this clone itself: The target antigen is unknown.

This TCR was recovered from a human donor in good health. The rearrangement uses TRBV25-1 and TRBJ1-2; 7 positions agree with TRBD1. Sequencing used CD4+CD127+ conventional T cells sorted from PBMCs. This chain's CDR3 is CASSLVRGANDRNYGYTF. The CDR3 DNA reads as TGTGCCAGCAGTCTAGTCAGGGGGGCGAACGATCGGAACTATGGCTACACCTTC.